Presented here are 32 T cell receptor beta chains from one specimen sequenced in a study of CD8+ T cells in alopecia areata listed by TCRdb under 2018. Per the publication, the treatment or condition label means: oral pan-JAK inhibitor, 5-10 mg twice daily. The method behind the library was the immunoSEQ multiplex PCR assay. To provide template for TCR sequencing, every sample had RNA extracted and reverse transcribed into cDNA. TCRdb limited this immuneACCESS table to in-frame rearrangements with V and J called. A share of clones is missing; checked studies link under half to unresolved V genes, and the rest is unexplained. Across this sample there are 200,000 or so clones, with roughly two fifths seen only once. Together, the top ten hold 0.48% of the sample. The source was CD4+ T cells sorted from blood, collected at approximately week 34, from a patient treated with tofacitinib. The receptors originated from a human donor with alopecia areata.

The chain employs TRBV5-1 and TRBJ2-6; D is uncertain. Germline V gene data show CDR1 as SGHRS and CDR2 as YFSETQ. V was trimmed by 4 bases and J by 0 bases, leaving 17 bases between them. CDR3 length equals 18 residues. In nucleotides, the CDR3 is TGCGCCAGCAGCGCGGAGTCGGTCCGTCTCTCTGGGGCCAACGTCCTGACTTTC. Protein product: CASSAESVRLSGANVLTF.

This chain uses TRBV6-6 with TRBJ1-1; D remains ambiguous. Germline V lookup: CDR1 MNHNY, CDR2 SVGAGI (reference sequence). V dropped 4 bases and J dropped 1 base, with 10 bases sitting between them. This CDR3 is built from 14 residues. The DNA for the CDR3 is TGTGCCAGCAGTTCCCCCCCCGGGAACACTGAAGCTTTCTTT. The encoded protein is CASSSPPGNTEAFF.

The gene calls are TRBV7-9 and TRBJ2-5; 11 nucleotides line up with TRBD2. With V trimmed by 5 bases and J by 4 bases, 12 bases remained unmatched. Germline CDR1 SEHNR, CDR2 FQNEAQ (reference sequence). The CDR3 loop spans 17 amino acids. As DNA, the CDR3 is TGTGCCAGCAGCCGTACCGGGACTAGCGGAGGGGGAGAGACCCAGTACTTC. Protein: CASSRTGTSGGGETQYF.

This clone was detected a few times. V gene TRBV4-2 combines with J gene TRBJ1-1; D remains ambiguous. Deletions cut 2 bases from V and 1 base from J, with 8 bases between. The CDR3 is 14 amino acids. Germline V gene sequence: CDR1 LGHNA, CDR2 YNFKEQ. The CDR3 sequence is CASSQLSRNTEAFF. Written as DNA, the CDR3 is TGTGCCAGCAGCCAACTCTCACGGAACACTGAAGCTTTCTTT.

There are a few counts of this clone. This chain joins TRBV18 and TRBJ2-7; D ambiguous. Trimming stripped 5 bases from V and 5 bases from J, with 19 bases between. The CDR3 spans 15 residues. CDR1 is KGHSH, CDR2 LQKENI, per germline. Written as DNA, the CDR3 is TGTGCCAGCTCAAAAACCGGGTCAAGGGCCCACGAGCAGTACTTC. Its translation is CASSKTGSRAHEQYF.

The chain has TRBV6-5 and TRBJ2-2, with D possibly called TRBD1 or TRBD2 (5 bases each). Trimming left V 5 bases short and J 6 bases short, with 13 bases between. Germline loops: CDR1 MNHEY, CDR2 SVGAGI. There are 14 residues in the CDR3. The CDR3 bases are TGTGCCAGCAGTCGCCAGGGACGGTCCGGGGAGCTGTTTTTT. This gives the protein CASSRQGRSGELFF.

Only a few counts were recorded for this clone. Distinct nucleotide sequences in the sample also encode this CDR3. This chain uses TRBV29-1 with TRBJ2-7; TRBD1 is a possible D gene (5 bases). V was shortened by 1 base and J by 3 bases, with 7 bases between the two germline ends. The CDR3 extends over 12 amino acids. Per germline, CDR1 SQVTM and CDR2 ANQGSEA. In DNA, the CDR3 is TGCAGCGTTGAAGGGCAGGGCTACGAGCAGTACTTC. This codes for CSVEGQGYEQYF.

The chain couples TRBV6-5 to TRBJ2-7; a weak D match, TRBD2 (5 bases). V was shortened by 5 bases and J by 6 bases, with 17 bases between the two germline ends. This CDR3 spans 14 amino acids. Germline values: CDR1 MNHEY, CDR2 SVGAGI. DNA of the CDR3: TGTGCCAGCAGTCGGAGTTCGGGGTATGGCGAGCAGTACTTC. Translating gives CASSRSSGYGEQYF.

The V and J genes are TRBV5-1 and TRBJ2-7; weak D call: TRBD2 (5 bases). Germline V gene sequence: CDR1 SGHRS, CDR2 YFSETQ. The CDR3 loop spans 14 amino acids. With 2 bases removed from V and 2 bases from J, the gap between germline ends came to 11 bases. DNA of the CDR3: TGCGCCAGCAGCTTAGGTAGCGCAACCTACGAGCAGTACTTC. Protein: CASSLGSATYEQYF.

The chain joins TRBV6-5 to TRBJ1-2, with 8 bases aligning to TRBD1. The junction had 7 bases not matched to a gene; V was cut back by 5 bases and J by 8 bases. Germline assignment: CDR1 MNHEY and CDR2 SVGAGI. The CDR3 totals 13 residues. CDR3 sequence: CASSLRDRQGYTF. The CDR3 coding sequence is TGTGCCAGCAGTCTCAGGGACAGGCAAGGCTACACCTTC.

The chain recombines TRBV29-1 with TRBJ2-7, with 11 bases matching TRBD1. The CDR3 extends over 15 amino acids. Germline values: CDR1 SQVTM, CDR2 ANQGSEA. J lost 6 bases, V lost 1 base, and 8 bases had no gene match. CDR3 nucleotide sequence: TGCAGCGTTGAAGTAGGACAGGGGGCAGGAGGCGAGCAGTACTTC. It translates to CSVEVGQGAGGEQYF.

This clone appeared a few times. This chain uses TRBV20-1 with TRBJ1-1; possible D gene TRBD1, 6 bases. The CDR3 is made up of 11 amino acids. Germline V gene sequence: CDR1 DFQATT, CDR2 SNEGSKA (reference sequence). V gave up 5 bases and J gave up 7 bases, with 11 bases separating them. CDR3 nucleotide sequence: TGCAGTGCTTACAGGGTTAATGAAGCTTTCTTT. Protein sequence: CSAYRVNEAFF.

The chain links TRBV6-5 to TRBJ1-2; 8 nucleotides align to TRBD1. V dropped 5 bases and J dropped 2; count of bases not matched to a gene: 7. There are 15 residues in the CDR3. The germline gives CDR1 MNHEY, CDR2 SVGAGI. The CDR3 reads CASSPTAGGNYGYTF. The CDR3 nucleotides read TGTGCCAGCAGTCCAACCGCAGGGGGCAACTATGGCTACACCTTC.

This rearrangement joins TRBV5-1 to TRBJ1-1; D is uncertain. The CDR3 is 15 amino acids. Trimming shortened V by 0 bases and J by 5 bases, and 14 bases separated the two germline ends. The V gene's germline CDR1 is SGHRS and CDR2 YFSETQ. DNA of the CDR3: TGCGCCAGCAGCTTGGTCATGGCCCCGGGGACTGAAGCTTTCTTT. Amino acid sequence: CASSLVMAPGTEAFF.

J is TRBJ2-7 and V is TRBV18; no definite D call. From germline, CDR1 is KGHSH and CDR2 LQKENI. Trimming pared 4 bases from V and 0 bases from J, leaving 16 bases between. The CDR3 has 16 amino acids. DNA of the CDR3: TGTGCCAGCTCACTAACCGGCAAGCCGAGCTCCTACGAGCAGTACTTC. This sequence encodes CASSLTGKPSSYEQYF.

The rearrangement joins TRBV15 to TRBJ2-3, with a tentative D call TRBD2 (5 bases). V lost 1 base and J lost 3, with 14 bases in between. Germline V lookup: CDR1 LNHNV, CDR2 YYDKDF (reference sequence). The CDR3 totals 16 residues. CDR3 region: CATSRVSSRGTDTQYF. CDR3 coding DNA: TGTGCCACCAGCAGAGTGTCTAGCAGAGGTACAGATACGCAGTATTTT.

This clone was seen more than once but under ten times. J is TRBJ2-2 and V is TRBV7-8; D may be TRBD1 (7 bases). The CDR3 loop spans 15 amino acids. Germline V gene data show CDR1 as SGHVS and CDR2 as FQNEAQ. V was clipped by 3 bases and J by 4 bases, with 12 bases between them. The CDR3 is CASSFPGGSTGELFF. The DNA for the CDR3 is TGTGCCAGCAGCTTCCCAGGGGGGTCCACCGGGGAGCTGTTTTTT.

The gene calls are TRBV6-1 and TRBJ1-6; TRBD1 matches 7 bases. After removal of 7 bases from V and 11 bases from J, the junction contained 14 bases not matched to a gene. There are 15 residues in the CDR3. Germline CDR1 and CDR2: MNHNS and SASEGT. For the CDR3, the DNA is TGTGCCAGCACCTTAGGCTTAGGGGGCGACGCACCCCTCCACTTT. It specifies CASTLGLGGDAPLHF.

This chain links TRBV14 with TRBJ2-5; no reliable D call. Trimming took off 2 bases at V and 2 bases at J, with 15 bases between the two ends. The CDR3 is 16 residues long. CDR1 and CDR2 from the germline V gene are SGHDN and FVKESK. In nucleotides, the CDR3 is TGTGCCAGCAGCCAAATAGTGGGGTTCCAACAAGAGACCCAGTACTTC. Its translation: CASSQIVGFQQETQYF. The whole variable domain, remainder taken from reference TRBV14 and TRBJ2-5, is EAGVTQFPSHSVIEKGQTVTLRCDPISGHDNLYWYRRVMGKEIKFLLHFVKESKQDESGMPNNRFLAERTGGTYSTLKVQPAELEDSGVYFCASSQIVGFQQETQYFGPGTRLLVL.

V usage is TRBV28 and J usage is TRBJ1-2; perhaps TRBD1 as D (5 bases). Germline CDR1 MDHEN, CDR2 SYDVKM. Trimming cost V 3 bases and J 5 bases, with 13 bases left between them. The CDR3 spans 14 residues. DNA of the CDR3: TGTGCCAGCAGTTTGGGAGGGGCGGATTATGGCTACACCTTC. As protein: CASSLGGADYGYTF.

The chain employs TRBV28 and TRBJ1-1; possible D gene TRBD1, 6 bases. Germline values: CDR1 MDHEN, CDR2 SYDVKM. CDR3 length: 11 residues. DNA for the CDR3: TGTATTACCGGGAGCAGGGGTAGAGCTTTCTTT. It is translated as CITGSRGRAFF.

The genes are TRBV7-9 and TRBJ1-1; the D is unclear. The V gene's germline CDR1 is SEHNR and CDR2 FQNEAQ (reference sequence). The CDR3 has 16 residues. Trimming cost V 5 bases and J 1 base, with 17 bases left between them. In DNA, the CDR3 is TGTGCCAGCAGCGATCGGAGTGGGTCGAGGAACACTGAAGCTTTCTTT. Translating it yields CASSDRSGSRNTEAFF.

This clone has just a few counts. This sequence joins TRBV10-3 and TRBJ2-7; D remains unclear. The V gene lost 5 bases and the J gene lost 2 bases, with 7 bases spanning the gap. CDR3 length: 12 residues. Germline loops: CDR1 ENHRY, CDR2 SYGVKD. The CDR3 bases are TGTGCCATCAGTTCTAGTGCCTACGAGCAGTACTTC. Its translation is CAISSSAYEQYF.

This chain links TRBV6-5 with TRBJ1-5; no reliable D call. V lost 0 bases and J 4 bases, leaving 7 bases between the germline ends. The CDR3 has 14 amino acids. Germline V gives CDR1 MNHEY, CDR2 SVGAGI. The CDR3 DNA reads TGTGCCAGCAGTTACTCGTCAGAGAATCAGCCCCAGCATTTT. Amino acid sequence: CASSYSSENQPQHF.

There are a few counts of this clone. The chain joins TRBV4-1 to TRBJ2-1; 13 bases line up with TRBD2. The junction had 14 bases not matched to a gene; V was cut back by 4 bases and J by 2 bases. The CDR3 contains 20 residues. CDR1 is MGHRA and CDR2 is YSYEKL in the germline V gene. CDR3 residues: CASSRWPGTSGILPYNEQFF. DNA for the CDR3: TGCGCCAGCAGCCGTTGGCCGGGGACTAGCGGGATCCTCCCCTACAATGAGCAGTTCTTC.

This chain connects TRBV4-1 to TRBJ1-5; D unresolved. Germline loops: CDR1 MGHRA, CDR2 YSYEKL. V was shortened by 1 base and J by 9 bases, with 7 bases between the two germline ends. CDR3 length: 12 amino acids. CDR3 amino acids: CASSQGRGPQHF. CDR3 sequence (DNA): TGCGCCAGCAGCCAAGGGCGTGGGCCCCAGCATTTT.

CDR3 nucleotides: TGCAGCGGGGATAGATCGGAGGGTCAGCCCCAGCATTTT. It codes for CSGDRSEGQPQHF. This chain uses TRBV29-1 with TRBJ1-5; no reliable D call. V was shortened by 7 bases and J by 6 bases, with 16 bases between the two germline ends. This CDR3 has 13 residues. Germline values: CDR1 SQVTM, CDR2 ANQGSEA.

This clone was observed a few times. CDR3 DNA: TGCAGCGTTGGGAGGACAGGGTCGTACGAGCAGTACTTC. Protein sequence: CSVGRTGSYEQYF. The chain combines TRBV29-1 with TRBJ2-7; 8 nucleotides agree with TRBD1. In germline, CDR1 is SQVTM, CDR2 ANQGSEA. The CDR3 runs 13 residues. The ends lost 4 bases at V and 4 bases at J; junction bases unmatched: 6.

This clone was counted only a few times. The chain is built from TRBV5-1 and TRBJ1-2; the D is unclear. This CDR3 contains 14 residues. The V and J ends lost 4 bases and 0 bases respectively, with 10 bases between them. Germline-derived CDR1 and CDR2 are SGHRS and YFSETQ. The CDR3 region has the DNA TGCGCCAGCAGCCGGACCAACGCTAACTATGGCTACACCTTC. Protein product: CASSRTNANYGYTF.

The chain joins TRBV7-2 to TRBJ2-5; 11 bases are a match to TRBD2. V lost 5 bases, J lost 3 bases, and 8 bases stayed unmatched. CDR3 length: 16 amino acids. CDR1 and CDR2 (germline): SGHTA, FQGNSA. Here the CDR3 DNA reads TGTGCCAGCAGCACGTCCGGGACTAGCGGCAAAGAGACCCAGTACTTC. It specifies CASSTSGTSGKETQYF.

In this sample, this clone turned up a few times. The V call is TRBV11-2, the J call TRBJ1-2; 8 nucleotides line up with TRBD1. CDR3 length equals 13 residues. V lost 1 base to trimming and J lost 5 bases; unmatched junction nucleotides: 0. Germline V CDR1 and CDR2: SGHAT, FQNNGV. CDR3 DNA: TGTGCCAGCAGCTTAGGGACAGGGTATGGCTACACCTTC. This translates into CASSLGTGYGYTF.

The genes are TRBV5-1 and TRBJ2-6, with D tentatively TRBD1 (5 bases). Germline values: CDR1 SGHRS, CDR2 YFSETQ. This CDR3 is 18 amino acids long. V was pared by 1 base and J by 0 bases, with 14 bases between. CDR3 in amino acids: CASSLSGRAGSGANVLTF. In nucleotides, the CDR3 is TGCGCCAGCAGCTTGTCGGGCAGGGCAGGCTCTGGGGCCAACGTCCTGACTTTC.